Included here is one T cell receptor beta chain sequence, with context. What it binds is unknown. This specimen comes from a study of shared clonotypes between healthy human individuals. Study-wide background: Contributing individuals were two females and a few males aged 18 to 49. Findings of the study overall: Clonotype sharing among donors was thought likely to change with sequencing depth.

The study drew all its donors from Caucasian adults living in Nashville, Tennessee. Investigators divided CD4+ cells into CD45RA+ naive and CD45RA-negative memory subsets. V was shortened by 5 bases and J by 2 bases, with 12 bases between the two germline ends. Per germline, CDR1 SGDLS and CDR2 YYNGEE. The CDR3 contains 14 residues. Sequenced by immunoSEQ multiplex PCR; TCRdb stores in-frame clones only, minus some. The sample has about a million clones; 65% to 80% are singletons. Material for sequencing was memory CD4+ T cells sorted from blood. The sample's subset: CD45RA-negative fraction. This clonotype was obtained from a young man in good health. The chain links TRBV9 to TRBJ2-3, with a tentative D call TRBD2 (5 bases). The chain's CDR3 is CASRPGLNTDTQYF. The DNA of the CDR3 is TGTGCCAGCAGGCCAGGACTTAACACAGATACGCAGTATTTT.